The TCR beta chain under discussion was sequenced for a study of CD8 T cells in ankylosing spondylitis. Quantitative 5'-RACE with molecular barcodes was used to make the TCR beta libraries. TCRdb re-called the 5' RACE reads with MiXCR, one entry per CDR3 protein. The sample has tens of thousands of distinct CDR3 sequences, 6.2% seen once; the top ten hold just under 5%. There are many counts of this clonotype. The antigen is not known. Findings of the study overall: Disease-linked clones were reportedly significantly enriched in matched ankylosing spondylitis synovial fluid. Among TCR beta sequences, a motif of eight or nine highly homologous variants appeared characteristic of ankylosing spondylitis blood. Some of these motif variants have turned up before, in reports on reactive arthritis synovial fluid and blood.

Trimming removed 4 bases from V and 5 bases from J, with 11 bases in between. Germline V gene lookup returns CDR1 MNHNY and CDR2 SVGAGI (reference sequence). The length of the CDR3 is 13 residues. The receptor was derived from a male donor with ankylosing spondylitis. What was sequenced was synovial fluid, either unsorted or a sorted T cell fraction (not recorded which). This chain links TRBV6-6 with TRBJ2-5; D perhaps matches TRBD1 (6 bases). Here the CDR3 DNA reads TGTGCCAGCAGTTCAGGGGAGTGGGAGACCCAGTACTTC. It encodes CASSSGEWETQYF.